The 10 T cell receptor beta chains below come from one sample, sequenced in a study of T cell repertoires in ileal Crohn's disease. The repertoire was sequenced with immunoSEQ multiplex PCR; TCRdb's copy has only in-frame clones and lacks some. The sample lists under 14,000 clones, roughly 91% occurring once. Time point described: inflamed ileum from the surgical specimen. Input material: ileal tissue. The receptor set was obtained from an adult with Crohn's disease.

The chain employs TRBV19 and TRBJ1-1; no definite D call. The CDR3 is 17 amino acids. The V gene's germline CDR1 is LNHDA and CDR2 SQIVND (reference sequence). The V end was cut by 9 bases, the J end by 4 bases, with 27 bases between. The CDR3 protein is CASVPPGGLSRGTEAFF. The CDR3 nucleotides are TGTGCCAGCGTCCCTCCAGGCGGCCTGAGTCGGGGCACTGAAGCTTTCTTT.

This clone showed up just a few times. The J gene is TRBJ1-2, the V gene TRBV12-5; D is unclear. The CDR3 loop spans 16 amino acids. V shed 3 bases and J shed 5 bases, with 19 bases lying between them. CDR1 LGHNT and CDR2 FRNRAP come from the germline V gene. CDR3 nucleotides: TGTGCTAGTGGTTTTGGATACCTGATCCCCCCTTATGGCTACACCTTC. Encoded protein: CASGFGYLIPPYGYTF.

The chain couples TRBV12-2 to TRBJ2-4; no check of the table's D call, TRBD2, against the DNA was made. TRBV12-2 is an annotated pseudogene. The CDR3 sequence is 18 residues long. The CDR3 coding sequence is TGTGCAAGTCTAAGGGCGGGGAATCTCCCCATAGCCAAAAACATTCAGTACTTC. Its translation is CASLRAGNLPIAKNIQYF.

CDR3 sequence (DNA): TGTGCCTGGACTGGGGGGGGTAATCAGCCCCAGCATTTT. This codes for CAWTGGGNQPQHF. The V and J genes are TRBV30 and TRBJ1-5; D perhaps matches TRBD1 (5 bases). Germline V CDR1 and CDR2: GTSNPN, SVGIG (reference sequence). This CDR3 is 13 amino acids long. V lost 4 bases to trimming and J lost 4 bases, with 11 bases between them. The full variable domain, with the rest looked up from reference TRBV30 and TRBJ1-5, is SQTIHQWPATLVQPVGSPLSLECTVEGTSNPNLYWYRQAAGRGLQLLFYSVGIGQISSEVPQNLSASRPQDRQFILSSKKLLLSDSGFYLCAWTGGGNQPQHFGDGTRLSIL.

The CDR3 nucleotides read TGTGCCAGCACCCCACATGACGGCAACACTGAAGCTTTCTTT. This codes for CASTPHDGNTEAFF. V and J are TRBV28 and TRBJ1-1; D not certain. Per germline, CDR1 MDHEN and CDR2 SYDVKM. The CDR3 is 14 amino acids. The V gene lost 7 bases and the J gene lost 2 bases, with 14 bases spanning the gap.

The V gene is TRBV19, the J gene TRBJ1-6; the D is unclear. Germline assignment: CDR1 LNHDA and CDR2 SQIVND (reference sequence). The CDR3 covers 15 residues. Trimming left V 4 bases short and J 7 bases short, with 14 bases between. The DNA of the CDR3 is TGTGCCAGTAGTACGAGGGAGAGAGAGAATTCACCCCTCCACTTT. Encoded protein: CASSTRERENSPLHF.

This clone has more than one count but fewer than ten. J is TRBJ2-2 and V is TRBV7-9; D is undetermined. V lost 5 bases to trimming and J lost 2 bases, with 6 bases between them. CDR1 and CDR2 from the germline V gene are SEHNR and FQNEAQ (reference sequence). CDR3 length: 13 residues. This CDR3 reads CASSGSNTGELFF. CDR3 DNA: TGTGCCAGCAGCGGGTCTAACACCGGGGAGCTGTTTTTT.

This chain links TRBV10-3 with TRBJ1-2; no clear D gene. The germline gives CDR1 ENHRY, CDR2 SYGVKD. V was shortened by 7 bases and J by 2 bases, with 8 bases between the two germline ends. CDR3 size: 12 residues. CDR3 nucleotide sequence: TGTGCCATCATGGCGGACAACTATGGCTACACCTTC. It encodes CAIMADNYGYTF.

This clone occurred once. The CDR3 nucleotides are TGCGCCAGCAGCGTGAGAGGCCTAGCGGGAGGATCGGGGAATGAGCAGTTCTTC. Translating it yields CASSVRGLAGGSGNEQFF. The V call is TRBV5-1, the J call TRBJ2-1; TRBD2 agrees at 11 bases. CDR3 size: 18 residues. From germline, CDR1 is SGHRS and CDR2 YFSETQ. V lost 4 bases, J lost 7 bases, and 16 bases stayed unmatched.

The J gene is TRBJ2-2, the V gene TRBV4-3; 10 bases are shared with TRBD1. After removal of 1 base from V and 7 bases from J, the junction contained 3 bases not matched to a gene. Germline lookup yields CDR1 LGHNA and CDR2 YSLEER. CDR3 size: 15 residues. The CDR3 DNA follows: TGCGCCAGCAGCCAAGGACAGGGGGCGATCGGGGAGCTGTTTTTT. Translation: CASSQGQGAIGELFF.